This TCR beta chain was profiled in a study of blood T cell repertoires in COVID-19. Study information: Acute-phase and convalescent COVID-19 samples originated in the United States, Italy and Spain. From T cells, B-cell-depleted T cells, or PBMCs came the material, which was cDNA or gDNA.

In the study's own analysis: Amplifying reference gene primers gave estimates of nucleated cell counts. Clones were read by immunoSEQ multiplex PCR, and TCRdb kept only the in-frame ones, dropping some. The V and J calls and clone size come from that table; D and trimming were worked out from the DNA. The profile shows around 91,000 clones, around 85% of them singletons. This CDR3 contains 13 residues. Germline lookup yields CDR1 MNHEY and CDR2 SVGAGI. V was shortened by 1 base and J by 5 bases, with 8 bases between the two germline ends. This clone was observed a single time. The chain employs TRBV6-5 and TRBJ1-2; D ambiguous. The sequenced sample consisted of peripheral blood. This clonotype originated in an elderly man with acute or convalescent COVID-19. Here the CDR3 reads CASSYWQKYGYTF. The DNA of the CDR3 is TGTGCCAGCAGTTACTGGCAGAAGTATGGCTACACCTTC.